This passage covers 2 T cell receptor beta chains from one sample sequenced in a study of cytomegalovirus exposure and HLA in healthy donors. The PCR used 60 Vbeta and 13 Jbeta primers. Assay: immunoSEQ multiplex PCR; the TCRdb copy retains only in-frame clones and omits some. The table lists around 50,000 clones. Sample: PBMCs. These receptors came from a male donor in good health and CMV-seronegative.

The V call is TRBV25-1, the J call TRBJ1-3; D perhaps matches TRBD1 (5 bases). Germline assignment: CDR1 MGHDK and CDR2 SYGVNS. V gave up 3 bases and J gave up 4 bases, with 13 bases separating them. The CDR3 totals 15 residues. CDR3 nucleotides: TGTGCCAGCAGTGAGGGCCAGGGAGGAGGAAACACCATATATTTT. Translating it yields CASSEGQGGGNTIYF.

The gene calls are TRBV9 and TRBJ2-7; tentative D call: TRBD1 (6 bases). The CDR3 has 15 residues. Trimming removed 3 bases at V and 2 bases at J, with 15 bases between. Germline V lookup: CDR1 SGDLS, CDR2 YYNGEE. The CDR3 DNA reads TGTGCCAGCAGCGCCGCCAGGACAGACCCCTACGAGCAGTACTTC. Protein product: CASSAARTDPYEQYF. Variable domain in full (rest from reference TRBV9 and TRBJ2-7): DSGVTQTPKHLITATGQRVTLRCSPRSGDLSVYWYQQSLDQGLQFLIQYYNGEERAKGNILERFSAQQFPDLHSELNLSSLELGDSALYFCASSAARTDPYEQYFGPGTRLTVT.